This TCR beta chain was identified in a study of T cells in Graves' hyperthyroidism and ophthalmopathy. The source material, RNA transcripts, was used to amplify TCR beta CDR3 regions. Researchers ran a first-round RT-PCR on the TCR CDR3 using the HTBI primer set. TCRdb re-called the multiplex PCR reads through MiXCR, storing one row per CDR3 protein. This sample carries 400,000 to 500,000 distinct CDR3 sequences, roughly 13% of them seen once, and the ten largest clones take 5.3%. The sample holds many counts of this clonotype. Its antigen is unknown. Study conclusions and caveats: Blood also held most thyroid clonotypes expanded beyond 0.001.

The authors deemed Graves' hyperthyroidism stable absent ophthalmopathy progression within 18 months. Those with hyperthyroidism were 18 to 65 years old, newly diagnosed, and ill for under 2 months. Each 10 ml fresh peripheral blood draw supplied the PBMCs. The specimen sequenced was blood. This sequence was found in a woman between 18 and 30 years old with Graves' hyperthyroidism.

The CDR3 sequence: CASSGDNQPQHF. DNA for the CDR3: TGTGCCAGCAGTGGTGACAATCAGCCCCAGCATTTT. This chain uses TRBV2 with TRBJ1-5, with D unclear. With 4 bases removed from V and 3 bases from J, the gap between germline ends came to 4 bases. This CDR3 has 12 residues. Germline loops: CDR1 SNHLY, CDR2 FYNNEI.